The 24 T cell receptor beta chains in this list originate from one sample, sequenced in a study of chemoradiotherapy in HPV16-positive cancers. TCRdb's copy holds only in-frame clones and misses some; the assay was immunoSEQ multiplex PCR. The sample shows over 13,000 clones, about three quarters of them seen only once. Specimen collection occurred from a patient who underwent chemoradiotherapy. These TCRs come from a human donor with HPV-associated anogenital cancer.

The V call is TRBV7-8, the J call TRBJ2-5; 8 bases are a match to TRBD1. The CDR3 has 14 residues. V was pared by 5 bases and J by 1 base, with 3 bases of the junction left unmatched. Germline-derived CDR1 and CDR2 are SGHVS and FQNEAQ. The CDR3 protein is CASSLGTGQETQYF. The CDR3, as DNA: TGTGCCAGCAGCCTCGGGACAGGCCAAGAGACCCAGTACTTC. Variable domain in full (rest from reference TRBV7-8 and TRBJ2-5): GAGVSQSPRYKVAKRGQDVALRCDPISGHVSLFWYQQALGQGPEFLTYFQNEAQLDKSGLPSDRFFAERPEGSVSTLKIQRTQQEDSAVYLCASSLGTGQETQYFGPGTRLLVL.

This chain joins TRBV30 and TRBJ2-7; D remains ambiguous. CDR1 and CDR2 (germline): GTSNPN, SVGIG (reference sequence). The CDR3 contains 16 residues. Deletions cut 0 bases from V and 2 bases from J, with 17 bases between. The CDR3 nucleotides read TGTGCCTGGAGTGTAGGGTGGAACACTCCACCCTACGAGCAGTACTTC. It codes for CAWSVGWNTPPYEQYF.

V is TRBV7-6 and J is TRBJ1-6; D is perhaps TRBD1 (5 bases). Per the germline V gene, CDR1 is SGHVS and CDR2 is FNYEAQ. CDR3 length: 15 residues. V dropped 3 bases and J dropped 7 bases, with 13 bases sitting between them. In nucleotides, the CDR3 is TGTGCCAGCAGCTTCGACAGCCTCCCCAATTCACCCCTCCACTTT. This gives the protein CASSFDSLPNSPLHF.

The genes are TRBV7-2 and TRBJ2-5; D may be TRBD2 (6 bases). The closer fit of TRBJ2-7 to the DNA end suggests the J call may be wrong. Germline CDR1 and CDR2: SGHTA and FQGNSA. This CDR3 is built from 13 residues. As DNA, the CDR3 is TGTGCCAGCAGCTTGAACGGGGGCTACGAGCAGTACTTC. This gives the protein CASSLNGGYEQYF.

V is TRBV18 and J is TRBJ1-2; a possible D gene is TRBD1 (5 bases). CDR1 KGHSH and CDR2 LQKENI come from the germline V gene. This CDR3 is built from 17 residues. V lost 2 bases, J lost 3 bases, and 19 bases lay in between. In DNA form, the CDR3 reads TGTGCCAGCTCACCAGGTCGGGGGACCCTTCGAGACTATGGCTACACCTTC. Protein sequence: CASSPGRGTLRDYGYTF.

The CDR3 DNA reads as TGTGCCAGCAGTGAAAATTTGCCAAGAACTGGGGCCAACGTCCTGACTTTC. It translates to CASSENLPRTGANVLTF. The genes are TRBV2 and TRBJ2-6; D remains ambiguous. Germline CDR1 and CDR2: SNHLY and FYNNEI. This CDR3 contains 17 residues. V lost 2 bases and J 2 bases, leaving 13 bases between the germline ends.

The rearrangement links TRBV28 to TRBJ1-2; perhaps TRBD1 as D (5 bases). V was trimmed by 6 bases and J by 2 bases, leaving 19 bases between them. Germline assignment: CDR1 MDHEN and CDR2 SYDVKM. There are 16 residues in the CDR3. The CDR3 region has the DNA TGTGCCAGCAGATATAGTCCCGGGGACTCGAACTATGGCTACACCTTC. Protein product: CASRYSPGDSNYGYTF.

The V call is TRBV13, the J call TRBJ1-1; 8 bases match TRBD1. J lost 7 bases, V lost 6 bases, and 7 bases had no gene match. This CDR3 contains 13 residues. CDR1 is PRHDT, CDR2 FYEKMQ, per germline (reference sequence). The CDR3 spells CASSYRDRYEAFF. In nucleotides, the CDR3 is TGTGCCAGCAGTTACCGGGACAGGTATGAAGCTTTCTTT. The entire variable domain, with the rest obtained from reference TRBV13 and TRBJ1-1, is as follows: AAGVIQSPRHLIKEKRETATLKCYPIPRHDTVYWYQQGPGQDPQFLISFYEKMQSDKGSIPDRFSAQQFSDYHSELNMSSLELGDSALYFCASSYRDRYEAFFGQGTRLTVV.

This clone was seen a single time. This sequence joins TRBV14 and TRBJ2-1; D might be TRBD1 (6 bases). The CDR3 length is 16 residues. Germline V gives CDR1 SGHDN, CDR2 FVKESK. V was trimmed by 1 base and J by 4 bases, leaving 14 bases between them. In nucleotides, the CDR3 is TGTGCCAGCAGCCAAGTGGGGCAGGGGTGGTACAATGAGCAGTTCTTC. It is translated as CASSQVGQGWYNEQFF.

The chain is built from TRBV19 and TRBJ2-5; D is possibly TRBD1 (6 bases). Germline CDR1 LNHDA, CDR2 SQIVND (reference sequence). V was cut by 4 bases and J by 0 bases, with 6 bases left in between. The CDR3 length is 13 residues. The CDR3 sequence: CASSRTDQETQYF. The CDR3 nucleotides are TGTGCCAGTAGTAGGACAGACCAAGAGACCCAGTACTTC.

This clone was counted only a few times. This chain uses TRBV4-3 with TRBJ1-2; D gene unclear. The V gene's germline CDR1 is LGHNA and CDR2 YSLEER. This CDR3 is 16 amino acids long. V lost 2 bases to trimming and J lost 0 bases, with 13 bases between them. CDR3 coding DNA: TGCGCCAGCAGCCAACAGCTACAGAGGACTAACTATGGCTACACCTTC. This codes for CASSQQLQRTNYGYTF.

The CDR3: CASTPGPLVGYEQYF. The CDR3 DNA is TGTGCCAGTACCCCCGGACCCCTCGTCGGCTACGAGCAGTACTTC. The V call is TRBV19, the J call TRBJ2-7; D is ambiguous. V shed 7 bases and J shed 3 bases, with 19 bases lying between them. Germline CDR1 LNHDA, CDR2 SQIVND (reference sequence). The CDR3 consists of 15 residues.

This rearrangement joins TRBV19 to TRBJ2-2; TRBD2 agrees at 8 bases. This CDR3 comprises 15 residues. Germline CDR1 and CDR2: LNHDA and SQIVND (reference sequence). Trimming removed 3 bases from V and 4 bases from J; junction bases left unmatched: 4. The chain's CDR3 is CASSIFSGVTGELFF. The CDR3 DNA is TGTGCCAGTAGTATTTTTAGCGGGGTCACCGGGGAGCTGTTTTTT.

V gene TRBV30 combines with J gene TRBJ1-6; D is unresolved. Trimming removed 5 bases from V and 7 bases from J, with 12 bases in between. Germline V gives CDR1 GTSNPN, CDR2 SVGIG (reference sequence). CDR3 length: 13 amino acids. The CDR3 loop is CAWGLRRNSPLHF. In DNA, the CDR3 is TGTGCCTGGGGGCTCCGTCGGAATTCACCCCTCCACTTT.

CDR3 residues: CASSDWGSSSYEQYF. The DNA of the CDR3 is TGTGCCAGCAGCGACTGGGGTTCGAGCTCCTACGAGCAGTACTTC. The chain recombines TRBV7-2 with TRBJ2-7; D not certain. V was trimmed by 5 bases and J by 0 bases, leaving 14 bases between them. Germline values: CDR1 SGHTA, CDR2 FQGNSA. The length of the CDR3 is 15 residues. Based on the CDR3 plus reference TRBV7-2 and TRBJ2-7, the full variable domain is GAGVSQSPSNKVTEKGKDVELRCDPISGHTALYWYRQSLGQGLEFLIYFQGNSAPDKSGLPSDRFSAERTGGSVSTLTIQRTQQEDSAVYLCASSDWGSSSYEQYFGPGTRLTVT.

This clone was seen a handful of times. J is TRBJ2-2 and V is TRBV7-3; D remains ambiguous. The CDR3 extends over 13 amino acids. Trimming cost V 0 bases and J 5 bases, with 4 bases left between them. Looked up from germline, CDR1 is SGHTA and CDR2 is FQGTGA. CDR3: CASSLTFTGELFF. CDR3 DNA sequence: TGTGCCAGCAGCTTAACGTTTACCGGGGAGCTGTTTTTT.

This clone has only a few counts. V gene TRBV5-4 combines with J gene TRBJ1-2, with 8 bases aligning to TRBD1. Germline lookup yields CDR1 SGHNT and CDR2 YYREEE (reference sequence). The CDR3 loop spans 14 amino acids. V gave up 4 bases and J gave up 3 bases; unmatched junction bases: 5. CDR3 residues: CASSPGQEYYGYTF. The CDR3 DNA reads as TGTGCCAGCAGCCCGGGACAGGAGTACTATGGCTACACCTTC.

Worth noting for this clone: A junction end diverges from the germline sequence, so it may reflect a read error. The J gene is TRBJ1-4, the V gene TRBV7-9; 7 bases align to TRBD1. This CDR3 contains 15 residues. The germline V gene encodes CDR1 SEHNR and CDR2 FQNEAQ (reference sequence). CDR3 nucleotides: TGTGCCAGCAGCGTAGCCGGGACAGATTGGGAAAAACTGTTTTTT. Protein sequence: CASSVAGTDWEKLFF.

The chain employs TRBV7-2 and TRBJ1-2; D is uncertain. The ends were cut back, 0 bases at V and 5 bases at J, with 7 bases in the middle. This CDR3 comprises 13 residues. Germline CDR1 is SGHTA and CDR2 is FQGNSA. The CDR3 coding sequence is TGTGCCAGCAGCTTAGCGTCCCTTTATGGCTACACCTTC. It codes for CASSLASLYGYTF.

V usage is TRBV9 and J usage is TRBJ2-3; TRBD1 is a possible D gene (6 bases). The CDR3 is 16 amino acids. The germline CDR1 and CDR2 sequences are SGDLS and YYNGEE. Trimming stripped 4 bases from V and 0 bases from J, with 15 bases between. The CDR3 bases are TGTGCCAGCAGCACCCACAGGGTAGCTAGCACAGATACGCAGTATTTT. The encoded protein is CASSTHRVASTDTQYF.

The gene calls are TRBV6-5 and TRBJ1-2, with D maybe TRBD1 (5 bases). This CDR3 spans 15 amino acids. Between the trimmed V and J ends, which lost 4 bases and 2 bases, there was a span of 14 bases. The germline V gene has CDR1 MNHEY and CDR2 SVGAGI. The CDR3 is CASSFQGLGNYGYTF. CDR3 in DNA: TGTGCCAGCAGTTTCCAGGGACTTGGAAACTATGGCTACACCTTC.

This chain joins TRBV5-6 and TRBJ1-5; a possible D gene is TRBD1 (5 bases). In germline, CDR1 is SGHDT, CDR2 YYEEEE. The V and J ends lost 4 bases and 9 bases respectively, with 20 bases between them. The CDR3 spans 15 residues. The CDR3 DNA sequence: TGTGCCAGCAGCCAGCGGGCAGGGCAGGAGTGGCCCCAGCATTTT. Its protein is CASSQRAGQEWPQHF.

V and J are TRBV19 and TRBJ1-1, with 10 bases matching TRBD1. The CDR3 is 12 amino acids. Germline V gene lookup returns CDR1 LNHDA and CDR2 SQIVND (reference sequence). After removal of 5 bases from V and 9 bases from J, the junction contained 3 bases not matched to a gene. The CDR3, as DNA: TGTGCCAGTAGTCGGGACAGGGGAAAAGCTTTCTTT. Its protein product is CASSRDRGKAFF. The entire variable domain, with the rest obtained from reference TRBV19 and TRBJ1-1, is as follows: DGGITQSPKYLFRKEGQNVTLSCEQNLNHDAMYWYRQDPGQGLRLIYYSQIVNDFQKGDIAEGYSVSREKKESFPLTVTSAQKNPTAFYLCASSRDRGKAFFGQGTRLTVV.

This rearrangement joins TRBV5-6 to TRBJ2-7; D is uncertain. The CDR3 covers 14 residues. Germline V gene data show CDR1 as SGHDT and CDR2 as YYEEEE. V was trimmed by 0 bases and J by 6 bases, leaving 13 bases between them. The CDR3 is CASSLAARFGEQYF. In DNA, the CDR3 is TGTGCCAGCAGCTTGGCCGCGCGATTTGGCGAGCAGTACTTC.